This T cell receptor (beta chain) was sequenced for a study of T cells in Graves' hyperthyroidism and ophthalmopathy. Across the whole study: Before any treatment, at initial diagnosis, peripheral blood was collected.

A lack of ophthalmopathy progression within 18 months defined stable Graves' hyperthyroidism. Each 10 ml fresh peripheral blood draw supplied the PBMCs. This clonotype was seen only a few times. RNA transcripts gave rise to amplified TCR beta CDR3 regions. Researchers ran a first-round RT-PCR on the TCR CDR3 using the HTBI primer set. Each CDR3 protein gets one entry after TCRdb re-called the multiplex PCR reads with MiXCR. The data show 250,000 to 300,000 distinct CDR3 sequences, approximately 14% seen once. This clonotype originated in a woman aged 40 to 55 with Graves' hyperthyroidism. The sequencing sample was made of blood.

In DNA, the CDR3 is TGTGCCAGCAGCCAAGAGGAGGGACTAGCGCCCCTGGATACGCAGTATTTT. Its translation: CASSQEEGLAPLDTQYF. The V and J genes are TRBV3-1 and TRBJ2-3; 10 bases line up with TRBD2. The CDR3 covers 17 residues. V shed 0 bases and J 6 bases; nucleotides not matched to a gene: 9. Germline assignment: CDR1 LGHDT and CDR2 YNNKEL (reference sequence).